The source of this TCR beta chain is a study of blood T cell repertoires in COVID-19. CDR1 and CDR2 (germline): SEHNR, FQNEAQ (reference sequence). Trimming removed 3 bases from V and 5 bases from J, with 14 bases in between. The CDR3 is made up of 14 amino acids. The protocol was immunoSEQ multiplex PCR, while the TCRdb copy is restricted to in-frame clones and leaves out a portion. The sample lists 100,000 to 110,000 clones, 85% to 90% occurring once. This clonotype was sampled from a human donor in a cohort sampled during active COVID-19. Input material: peripheral blood. The chain couples TRBV7-9 to TRBJ2-7; TRBD2 is a possible D gene (6 bases). CDR3 in DNA: TGTGCCAGCAGCTTGGATGCGGGAAACAACGAGCAGTACTTC. Protein product: CASSLDAGNNEQYF.